The table lists the clone carrying this T cell receptor (beta chain) with many counts. The library was built from 400 to 500 ng RNA with molecular barcoded adaptors for alpha/delta and beta/gamma chains. One entry per CDR3 protein results from TCRdb running MiXCR on the reads. The repertoire holds more than 20,000 distinct CDR3 sequences, with about 20% as singletons. This record belongs to a study of read filtering for tumor transcriptome and immune sequencing. The receptor's source is a donor at least 40 years old with multiple myeloma. The sample was a population of CD138-negative cells sorted from bone marrow.

CDR3 in amino acids: CSVDVGLASYNEQFF. CDR3 sequence (DNA): TGCAGCGTTGATGTGGGACTAGCGTCCTACAATGAGCAGTTCTTC. The rearrangement uses TRBV29-1 and TRBJ2-1; 10 bases line up with TRBD2. V shed 3 bases, J shed 1 base, and the junction held 3 bases outside the gene matches. The CDR3 contains 15 residues. The germline V gene encodes CDR1 SQVTM and CDR2 ANQGSEA.